This T cell receptor beta chain derives from a study of blood T cell repertoires in COVID-19. About the study: Sources were T cells, B-cell-depleted T cells, or PBMCs; the material itself was cDNA or gDNA.

J lost 3 bases, V lost 3 bases, and 0 bases had no gene match. CDR3 size: 15 residues. Germline loops: CDR1 SGDLS, CDR2 YYNGEE. Authors' analysis steps: Researchers report that nucleated cell counts were estimated from reference gene primer amplification. Method: immunoSEQ multiplex PCR; TCRdb's copy keeps in-frame clones and lacks some. V, J and clone size reflect that table, while D and trimming were determined from the DNA. The sample includes some 45,000 clones, about 90% seen only once; the top ten take about a tenth. This chain uses TRBV9 with TRBJ2-3; 14 bases line up with TRBD2. Sequenced: peripheral blood. The sequence derives from a human donor in a cohort sampled during active COVID-19. CDR3 sequence reads: CASSGLAGGTDTQYF. Written as DNA, the CDR3 is TGTGCCAGCAGCGGACTAGCGGGGGGGACAGATACGCAGTATTTT.